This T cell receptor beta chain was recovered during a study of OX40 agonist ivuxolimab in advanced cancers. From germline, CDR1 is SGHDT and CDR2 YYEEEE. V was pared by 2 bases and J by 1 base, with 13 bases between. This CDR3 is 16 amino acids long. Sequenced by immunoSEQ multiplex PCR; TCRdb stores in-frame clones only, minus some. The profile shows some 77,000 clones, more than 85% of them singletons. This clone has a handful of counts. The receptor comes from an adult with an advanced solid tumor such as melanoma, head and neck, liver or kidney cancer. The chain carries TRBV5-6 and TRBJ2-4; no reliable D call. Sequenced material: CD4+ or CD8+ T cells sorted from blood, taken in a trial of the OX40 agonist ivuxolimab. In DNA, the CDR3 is TGTGCCAGCAGCTTAGGGCCGCCATCGGCCAAAAACATTCAGTACTTC. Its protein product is CASSLGPPSAKNIQYF.